The present T cell receptor beta chain was sequenced within a study of T cell responses to AZD1222 COVID-19 vaccine. As concerns this clone: Its specificity is not known.

Study-wide points: AZD1222 recipients seropositive at baseline numbered only five to seven. Clonal diversity was possibly underestimated; the donors were predominantly white British and more often female. Rises in breadth and depth of Spike-specific TCRs came after two AZD1222 doses.

Clones were read by immunoSEQ multiplex PCR, and TCRdb kept only the in-frame ones, dropping some. The sample has under 30,000 clones; approximately 92% are singletons. CDR1 and CDR2 (germline): SEHNR, FQNEAQ (reference sequence). The ends were cut back, 1 base at V and 0 bases at J, with 9 bases in the middle. The CDR3 length is 15 residues. Analysis merged second doses at about 4 or about 12 weeks. The clonotype comes from an adult who received the AZD1222 COVID-19 vaccine. The sequenced sample was peripheral blood, obtained 28 days after the second AZD1222 dose. The V and J genes are TRBV7-9 and TRBJ1-1; a weak D match, TRBD1 (5 bases). The CDR3 coding sequence is TGTGCCAGCAGCTTAGGGGGACTGATGAACACTGAAGCTTTCTTT. This translates into CASSLGGLMNTEAFF.